The 27 T cell receptor beta chains below come from one sample, sequenced in a study of identical twins. TCRdb reanalysed the 5' RACE reads using MiXCR and keeps one entry per CDR3 protein. This table holds around 510,000 distinct CDR3 sequences, roughly an eighth found once. This sample also appeared in a second study, on yellow fever vaccine responses in identical twins.

The sequencing input was CD4+ T cells sorted from blood. These receptors came from a woman under 30 in good health.

This clonotype was recorded a few times. The genes are TRBV20-1 and TRBJ1-5; D is unclear. V was cut by 2 bases and J by 2 bases, with 7 bases left in between. There are 13 residues in the CDR3. Germline V gives CDR1 DFQATT, CDR2 SNEGSKA (reference sequence). CDR3 nucleotides: TGCAGTGCTAGACACGGGGGCAATCAGCCCCAGCATTTT. It is translated as CSARHGGNQPQHF.

V is TRBV3-1 and J is TRBJ2-2; possibly TRBD2 for D (5 bases). The CDR3 runs to 17 residues. V was shortened by 1 base and J by 4 bases, with 16 bases between the two germline ends. Germline values: CDR1 LGHDT, CDR2 YNNKEL (reference sequence). CDR3 loop: CASSQAPAAGSTGELFF. CDR3 sequence (DNA): TGTGCCAGCAGCCAAGCCCCAGCGGCAGGCTCCACCGGGGAGCTGTTTTTT. The variable domain in full, with the rest retrieved from reference TRBV3-1 and TRBJ2-2, is DTAVSQTPKYLVTQMGNDKSIKCEQNLGHDTMYWYKQDSKKFLKIMFSYNNKELIINETVPNRFSPKSPDKAHLNLHINSLELGDSAVYFCASSQAPAAGSTGELFFGEGSRLTVL.

V is TRBV12-5 and J is TRBJ1-2, with D maybe TRBD1 (5 bases). This CDR3 comprises 13 residues. The V gene lost 1 base and the J gene lost 7 bases, with 10 bases spanning the gap. Germline loops: CDR1 LGHNT, CDR2 FRNRAP. The CDR3 reads CASGLGQGSGYTF. CDR3 DNA sequence: TGTGCTAGTGGTTTGGGCCAGGGAAGTGGCTACACCTTC. Variable domain in full (rest from reference TRBV12-5 and TRBJ1-2): DARVTQTPRHKVTEMGQEVTMRCQPILGHNTVFWYRQTMMQGLELLAYFRNRAPLDDSGMPKDRFSAEMPDATLATLKIQPSEPRDSAVYFCASGLGQGSGYTFGSGTRLTVV.

The rearrangement links TRBV25-1 to TRBJ2-1; TRBD2 matches 10 bases. This CDR3 region has 16 residues. The junction had 6 bases not matched to a gene; V was cut back by 4 bases and J by 3 bases. CDR1 is MGHDK, CDR2 SYGVNS, per germline. The CDR3 reads CASSGLAGEGYNEQFF. DNA of the CDR3: TGTGCCAGCAGTGGTCTAGCGGGAGAAGGCTACAATGAGCAGTTCTTC.

A note on this clonotype: A much larger clone lies a single base off, so this may be a read error. The chain links TRBV14 to TRBJ2-2, with no clear D. CDR1 is SGHDN, CDR2 FVKESK, per germline. This CDR3 has 13 amino acids. V lost 3 bases and J 4 bases, leaving 6 bases between the germline ends. CDR3 nucleotides: TGTGCCAGCAGCCACCTCCCCACCGGGGAGCTGTTTTTT. Protein product: CASSHLPTGELFF.

The chain recombines TRBV29-1 with TRBJ2-3; 8 nucleotides agree with TRBD2. The J segment lost 5 bases and the V segment lost 7 bases, leaving 8 bases of the junction unmatched. The CDR3 is 13 amino acids. CDR1 is SQVTM, CDR2 ANQGSEA, per germline. As DNA, the CDR3 is TGCAGCGCCCCGGGGGGGCCCGGAGATACGCAGTATTTT. Protein: CSAPGGPGDTQYF.

This clonotype was observed many times. The rearrangement joins TRBV24-1 to TRBJ2-1, with TRBD2 as a possible D gene (6 bases). The CDR3 has 14 residues. Trimming pared 12 bases from V and 5 bases from J, leaving 19 bases between. Germline assignment: CDR1 KGHDR and CDR2 SFDVKD. CDR3 region: CASESGGKNNEQFF. In nucleotides, the CDR3 is TGTGCCTCTGAAAGTGGCGGGAAAAACAATGAGCAGTTCTTC.

The chain links TRBV25-1 to TRBJ1-1, with TRBD1 as a possible D gene (5 bases). The CDR3 has 13 amino acids. The germline CDR1 and CDR2 sequences are MGHDK and SYGVNS. Trimming cost V 6 bases and J 6 bases, with 14 bases left between them. For the CDR3, the DNA is TGTGCCAGCAGGGACTCGGGGCGGGCTGAAGCTTTCTTT. Translating it yields CASRDSGRAEAFF.

The rearrangement joins TRBV3-1 to TRBJ2-7; D remains ambiguous. CDR1 LGHDT and CDR2 YNNKEL come from the germline V gene (reference sequence). V lost 4 bases and J 5 bases, leaving 18 bases between the germline ends. There are 15 residues in the CDR3. The CDR3 DNA sequence: TGTGCCAGCAGCCGAGAATTACGGCTGGAAAACGAGCAGTACTTC. As protein: CASSRELRLENEQYF.

This clonotype was seen a handful of times. The J gene is TRBJ2-5, the V gene TRBV4-2; 7 bases agree with TRBD1. The CDR3 has 18 residues. V shed 0 bases, J shed 4 bases, and the junction held 14 bases outside the gene matches. Germline V gives CDR1 LGHNA, CDR2 YNFKEQ. CDR3 nucleotides: TGTGCCAGCAGCCAAGATTTACTGACCCAGGGGGTAAGAGAGACCCAGTACTTC. Translation gives CASSQDLLTQGVRETQYF.

This clonotype appeared a few times. The chain recombines TRBV6-5 with TRBJ2-5; D call uncertain. Between the trimmed V and J ends, which lost 0 bases and 3 bases, there was a span of 14 bases. CDR1 MNHEY and CDR2 SVGAGI come from the germline V gene. This CDR3 is 16 amino acids long. DNA of the CDR3: TGTGCCAGCAGTTACTCTTGGGCAGAAACCGAAGAGACCCAGTACTTC. Encoded protein: CASSYSWAETEETQYF.

This clonotype was counted at least ten times. V is TRBV12-3 or TRBV12-4 and J is TRBJ1-1; unclear D gene. This CDR3 spans 11 amino acids. V gave up 6 bases and J gave up 11 bases, with 13 bases separating them. The CDR3 sequence: CASSNYRGAFF. The CDR3 bases are TGTGCCAGCAGCAACTACCGCGGGGCTTTCTTT.

The gene calls are TRBV10-3 and TRBJ2-2; 7 bases match TRBD1. CDR3 length: 14 residues. CDR1 and CDR2 (germline): ENHRY, SYGVKD. The trim removed 6 bases at V and 4 bases at J, leaving 5 bases unmatched. The CDR3 reads CAIREAGGTGELFF. DNA of the CDR3: TGTGCCATCAGGGAGGCAGGGGGCACCGGGGAGCTGTTTTTT.

This chain uses TRBV20-1 with TRBJ2-7; D call uncertain. Trimming removed 0 bases at V and 0 bases at J, with 9 bases between. Germline lookup yields CDR1 DFQATT and CDR2 SNEGSKA (reference sequence). This CDR3 has 14 residues. CDR3 protein: CSARDGRSSYEQYF. Here the CDR3 DNA reads TGCAGTGCTAGAGATGGGCGGAGCTCCTACGAGCAGTACTTC.

The chain recombines TRBV30 with TRBJ2-1; D is perhaps TRBD1 (5 bases). The CDR3 consists of 13 residues. Between the trimmed V and J ends, which lost 2 bases and 4 bases, there was a span of 9 bases. From germline, CDR1 is GTSNPN and CDR2 SVGIG (reference sequence). The CDR3: CAWSPDRYNEQFF. The CDR3 DNA reads as TGTGCCTGGAGTCCTGACAGATACAATGAGCAGTTCTTC.

Only one count was recorded for this clonotype. The CDR3 nucleotides are TGCAGTGCTAGTAAGTGGGTAGCGGACTCCTACGAGCAGTACTTC. Its translation: CSASKWVADSYEQYF. The rearrangement joins TRBV20-1 to TRBJ2-7, with D possibly TRBD2 on 6 matching bases. V lost 3 bases to trimming and J lost 0 bases, with 15 bases between them. This CDR3 region has 15 residues. CDR1 is DFQATT, CDR2 SNEGSKA, per germline (reference sequence).

The CDR3, as DNA: TGTGCCAGTAGGGAGGTGGGCAATGAGTACTTCTTC. It codes for CASREVGNEYFF. The chain carries TRBV6-5 and TRBJ2-1; possibly TRBD2 for D (6 bases). The CDR3 loop spans 12 amino acids. The V gene lost 9 bases and the J gene lost 16 bases, with 22 bases spanning the gap. Germline CDR1 and CDR2: MNHEY and SVGAGI.

This clonotype appeared a few times. The CDR3 loop is CASSSFPYEQYF. In nucleotides, the CDR3 is TGTGCCAGCAGCTCATTCCCCTACGAGCAGTACTTC. This chain connects TRBV7-2 to TRBJ2-7; D is ambiguous. The ends were cut back, 4 bases at V and 2 bases at J, with 6 bases in the middle. This CDR3 has 12 residues. Germline V lookup: CDR1 SGHTA, CDR2 FQGNSA.

This rearrangement joins TRBV7-9 to TRBJ2-3, with unresolved D. Trimming took 5 bases from V and 1 from J, leaving 13 bases between them. Per the germline V gene, CDR1 is SEHNR and CDR2 is FQNEAQ (reference sequence). The CDR3 length is 15 residues. The CDR3 is CASSPGPWGTDTQYF. The CDR3 coding sequence is TGTGCCAGCAGCCCCGGTCCATGGGGCACAGATACGCAGTATTTT.

There are a few counts of this clonotype. The V call is TRBV7-9, the J call TRBJ2-1, with D unclear. Trimming stripped 5 bases from V and 5 bases from J, with 10 bases between. CDR1 SEHNR and CDR2 FQNEAQ come from the germline V gene (reference sequence). This CDR3 is 13 amino acids long. CDR3 coding DNA: TGTGCCAGCAGCCTAATGACTGACAATGAGCAGTTCTTC. It encodes CASSLMTDNEQFF.

In its sample, this clonotype was seen a few times. The rearrangement uses TRBV6-1 and TRBJ2-1; 13 bases are a match to TRBD2. Looked up from germline, CDR1 is MNHNS and CDR2 is SASEGT. The CDR3 spans 14 residues. V shed 6 bases and J 9 bases; nucleotides not matched to a gene: 5. CDR3 sequence reads: CASRTGLAGFEQFF. The CDR3, as DNA: TGTGCCAGCAGAACGGGACTAGCGGGATTTGAGCAGTTCTTC.

This clonotype was counted between two and nine times. This rearrangement joins TRBV24-1 to TRBJ2-5; 9 bases fit TRBD1. This CDR3 comprises 16 residues. Germline CDR1 reads KGHDR; CDR2 reads SFDVKD. The V and J ends lost 4 bases and 10 bases, in that order; junction bases with no gene match: 15. CDR3 protein: CATSDRSLGTGTDQYF. CDR3 DNA: TGTGCCACCAGTGACCGCTCCTTAGGGACAGGGACGGACCAGTACTTC.

The table lists this clonotype with a few counts. V gene TRBV3-1 combines with J gene TRBJ1-6; D remains unclear. This CDR3 has 16 residues. Germline-derived CDR1 and CDR2 are LGHDT and YNNKEL (reference sequence). V dropped 0 bases and J dropped 7 bases, with 13 bases sitting between them. The CDR3 spells CASSQDGGVSNSPLHF. In DNA form, the CDR3 reads TGTGCCAGCAGCCAAGATGGCGGGGTGAGCAATTCACCCCTCCACTTT.

This clonotype was observed a few times. The V and J genes are TRBV7-2 and TRBJ2-2; perhaps TRBD2 as D (6 bases). The CDR3 covers 13 residues. Germline V gives CDR1 SGHTA, CDR2 FQGNSA. The V and J ends lost 8 bases and 5 bases respectively, with 12 bases between them. DNA of the CDR3: TGTGCCAGCGCGCGGGGCATGACCGGGGAGCTGTTTTTT. This codes for CASARGMTGELFF.

This clonotype appeared a few times. The rearrangement links TRBV20-1 to TRBJ2-3; 8 nucleotides align to TRBD2. V was clipped by 6 bases and J by 5 bases; unmatched bases: 7. This CDR3 spans 13 amino acids. CDR1 and CDR2 from the germline V gene are DFQATT and SNEGSKA (reference sequence). DNA for the CDR3: TGCAGTGCCCGGGGGGGCCCTGGAGATACGCAGTATTTT. It is translated as CSARGGPGDTQYF.

The chain joins TRBV2 to TRBJ1-6; 8 positions match TRBD1. The V segment lost 6 bases and the J segment 9 bases; nucleotides outside the gene matches: 7. This CDR3 is 14 amino acids long. The germline V gene encodes CDR1 SNHLY and CDR2 FYNNEI. CDR3 nucleotide sequence: TGTGCCAGCAGCTATATGGACAGGGCTTCACCCCTCCACTTT. It codes for CASSYMDRASPLHF.

The rearrangement joins TRBV20-1 to TRBJ2-1, with TRBD2 identical over 10 bases. J was trimmed by 2 bases and V by 2 bases; bases with no gene match: 6. Germline CDR1 is DFQATT and CDR2 is SNEGSKA (reference sequence). The CDR3 contains 16 residues. The CDR3 sequence: CSARSTLAGTYNEQFF. Here the CDR3 DNA reads TGCAGTGCTAGATCGACACTAGCGGGGACCTACAATGAGCAGTTCTTC.